This note documents a single TCR beta chain sequence. The target antigen is unknown. The data were obtained in a study of cytomegalovirus exposure and HLA in healthy donors. Study outcomes and limitations: According to a subsequent analysis, TCR clusters identified in the first cohort showed a tendency to co-occur across the roughly 130 validation repertoires.

TCRdb keeps only in-frame clones here, not all; method: immunoSEQ multiplex PCR. The sample has about 220,000 clones, 85% to 90% seen once; the top ten hold just under 3%. Trimming stripped 9 bases from V and 0 bases from J, with 21 bases between. The CDR3 is made up of 17 amino acids. The V gene's germline CDR1 is MDHEN and CDR2 SYDVKM. Input material: PBMCs. The chain has TRBV28 and TRBJ1-3; the D gene is possibly TRBD1 (5 bases). The source of this sequence is a woman aged 18 to 35 in good health and CMV-seronegative. The CDR3 DNA reads TGTGCCAGTATAAATGGGGCAGTAAGACACTCTGGAAACACCATATATTTT. This gives the protein CASINGAVRHSGNTIYF.